A single sample is the source of the 19 T cell receptor beta chains below, sequenced in a study of identical twins' blood T cells (dated by TCRdb to about 2013). To prepare the library, 5' RACE was applied. The sequencing machine was an Illumina Genome Analyzer IIx. TCRdb reworked the public reads: Q25 trimming with fastp, MiXCR clone assembly, productive beta chains retained. CDR3 protein sequences are deduplicated, and each keeps its most common genes and DNA. Here the sample has around 380,000 distinct CDR3 sequences; approximately 30% occur a single time. The top ten clonotypes cover 5.5% to 7% of the sample. Sequenced input: PBMCs. These TCRs come from a woman aged 18-55 years in good health.

Comment on this clonotype: An end of the junction does not agree with germline; a read error may underlie this. The J gene is TRBJ2-2, the V gene TRBV12-3 or TRBV12-4; 7 bases line up with TRBD2. The CDR3 runs 13 residues. CDR3 residues: CASSLAAHGELFF. The CDR3 coding sequence is TGTGCCAGCAGTCTAGCGGCCCACGGGGAGCTGTTTTTT.

This clonotype was found many times. CDR3 region: CASSIVPDTEAFF. The CDR3 DNA follows: TGTGCCAGTAGTATAGTCCCGGACACTGAAGCTTTCTTT. This chain connects TRBV19 to TRBJ1-1; D is ambiguous. The germline gives CDR1 LNHDA, CDR2 SQIVND (reference sequence). The CDR3 has 13 amino acids. V was cut by 1 base and J by 3 bases, with 6 bases left in between.

This clonotype was picked up one time. This chain connects TRBV6-6 to TRBJ1-6; D gene unclear. CDR1 and CDR2 (germline): MNHNY, SVGAGI (reference sequence). This CDR3 is 15 amino acids long. V dropped 2 bases and J dropped 10 bases, with 15 bases sitting between them. The CDR3: CASSYLVARVSPLHF. The CDR3 DNA follows: TGTGCCAGCAGTTACCTTGTGGCGCGAGTCTCACCCCTCCACTTT.

The table lists this clonotype with many counts. The chain has TRBV9 and TRBJ2-2; D could derive from TRBD1 or TRBD2 (5 bases each). The CDR3 is 13 amino acids. Per the germline V gene, CDR1 is SGDLS and CDR2 is YYNGEE. Trimming left V 3 bases short and J 6 bases short, with 9 bases between. The DNA of the CDR3 is TGTGCCAGCAGCGCCCAGGGAGCCGGGGAGCTGTTTTTT. Its translation: CASSAQGAGELFF.

This sequence joins TRBV7-9 and TRBJ1-2, with D uncertain. V gave up 5 bases and J gave up 5 bases, with 15 bases separating them. Germline CDR1 and CDR2: SEHNR and FQNEAQ (reference sequence). This CDR3 comprises 14 residues. CDR3 residues: CASSNRPDNYGYTF. The CDR3 DNA reads as TGTGCCAGCAGCAACCGACCTGATAATTATGGCTACACCTTC.

This clonotype was counted many times. The chain links TRBV5-6 to TRBJ1-1; TRBD1 might be the D (5 bases). Germline V gives CDR1 SGHDT, CDR2 YYEEEE. The CDR3 has 13 residues. Between the trimmed V and J ends, which lost 3 bases and 1 base, there was a span of 7 bases. The CDR3 DNA sequence: TGTGCCAGCAGCTCGGGACCGAACACTGAAGCTTTCTTT. Its translation is CASSSGPNTEAFF.

This sequence joins TRBV28 and TRBJ2-7; D may be TRBD2 (6 bases). V shed 7 bases and J shed 3 bases, with 19 bases lying between them. This CDR3 has 15 amino acids. Germline-derived CDR1 and CDR2 are MDHEN and SYDVKM. CDR3 residues: CASNPRRACNYEQYF. CDR3 sequence (DNA): TGTGCCAGCAACCCGCGGAGGGCTTGTAACTACGAGCAGTACTTC.

This clonotype was counted a few times. V is TRBV5-1 and J is TRBJ2-3; possibly TRBD1 for D (5 bases). Trimming cost V 0 bases and J 5 bases, with 19 bases left between them. The length of the CDR3 is 17 residues. From germline, CDR1 is SGHRS and CDR2 YFSETQ. For the CDR3, the DNA is TGCGCCAGCAGCTTGGGACAGTCCAGCCTTCTTGGAGATACGCAGTATTTT. Translation gives CASSLGQSSLLGDTQYF.

V usage is TRBV3-1 and J usage is TRBJ2-7; D is ambiguous. This CDR3 contains 13 residues. Germline CDR1 and CDR2: LGHDT and YNNKEL (reference sequence). Trimming pared 2 bases from V and 5 bases from J, leaving 10 bases between. The CDR3 loop reads CASSQSTRNEQYF. CDR3 DNA sequence: TGTGCCAGCAGCCAAAGCACGAGGAACGAGCAGTACTTC.

The rearrangement joins TRBV7-9 to TRBJ1-1; weak D call: TRBD1 (5 bases). Trimming took 6 bases from V and 0 from J, leaving 17 bases between them. Germline values: CDR1 SEHNR, CDR2 FQNEAQ (reference sequence). The CDR3 length is 16 residues. The chain's CDR3 is CASRPGWKSMNTEAFF. CDR3 DNA sequence: TGTGCCAGCAGACCAGGGTGGAAGTCTATGAACACTGAAGCTTTCTTT.

This clonotype has just a few counts. The V gene is TRBV5-1, the J gene TRBJ1-1; D is undetermined. CDR3 length equals 13 residues. The germline V gene encodes CDR1 SGHRS and CDR2 YFSETQ. Trimming pared 1 base from V and 7 bases from J, leaving 11 bases between. CDR3 amino acids: CASSLSRLNEAFF. CDR3 nucleotide sequence: TGCGCCAGCAGCTTGTCCAGGCTTAATGAAGCTTTCTTT.

The chain recombines TRBV6-1 with TRBJ2-3; D may be TRBD1 or TRBD2 (5 bases each). CDR1 is MNHNS and CDR2 is SASEGT in the germline V gene. V was clipped by 4 bases and J by 0 bases, with 11 bases between them. The CDR3 spans 15 residues. The CDR3, as DNA: TGTGCCAGCAGTGTTGAGGGGTCTAGCACAGATACGCAGTATTTT. As protein: CASSVEGSSTDTQYF.

Only a few counts were recorded for this clonotype. The genes are TRBV20-1 and TRBJ1-5; tentative D call: TRBD1 (6 bases). V gave up 6 bases and J gave up 3 bases, with 12 bases separating them. Germline values: CDR1 DFQATT, CDR2 SNEGSKA (reference sequence). CDR3 length equals 13 residues. DNA of the CDR3: TGCAGTGCCCCTGGACAGTACAATCAGCCCCAGCATTTT. Translating gives CSAPGQYNQPQHF.

This clonotype was picked up one time. The chain's CDR3 is CASSQGTRAGYTF. CDR3 DNA: TGTGCCAGCAGCCAAGGGACACGGGCCGGCTACACCTTC. This chain links TRBV3-1 with TRBJ1-2; D is perhaps TRBD1 (5 bases). Trimming cost V 1 base and J 8 bases, with 11 bases left between them. The V gene's germline CDR1 is LGHDT and CDR2 YNNKEL (reference sequence). CDR3 length: 13 residues.

The CDR3 bases are TGTGCCAGCGCACCTGGGGCCACAGGATACAATGAGCAGTTCTTC. Its protein product is CASAPGATGYNEQFF. The chain uses TRBV12-3 or TRBV12-4 and TRBJ2-1; maybe TRBD1 (5 bases). The length of the CDR3 is 15 residues. V was trimmed by 8 bases and J by 4 bases, leaving 18 bases between them.

CDR3 DNA: TGCAGTGCTAGACCCCCGGGCGCGGACACTGAAGCTTTCTTT. Translated, it gives CSARPPGADTEAFF. This rearrangement joins TRBV20-1 to TRBJ1-1, with no clear D. The CDR3 is 14 residues long. Trimming shortened V by 2 bases and J by 3 bases, and 13 bases separated the two germline ends. CDR1 DFQATT and CDR2 SNEGSKA come from the germline V gene (reference sequence).

J is TRBJ2-4 and V is TRBV12-5; 8 bases map to TRBD2. The CDR3 is 12 amino acids. V trimming: 8 bases; J trimming: 8 bases; junction bases outside the gene matches: 5. The germline V gene has CDR1 LGHNT and CDR2 FRNRAP. The CDR3 sequence is CASSGLGDIQYF. CDR3 DNA: TGTGCTAGTTCGGGACTAGGGGACATTCAGTACTTC.

The chain couples TRBV6-2 or TRBV6-3 to TRBJ2-7; 7 positions match TRBD2. This CDR3 comprises 13 residues. The germline gives CDR1 MNHEY, CDR2 SVGEGT. The V and J ends lost 8 bases and 8 bases, in that order; junction bases with no gene match: 12. CDR3: CASEGLAALQQYF. DNA for the CDR3: TGTGCCAGCGAAGGGCTAGCGGCCTTGCAGCAGTACTTC.

This clonotype was picked up a small number of times. At one end, the junction sequence differs from germline, possibly due to a read error. The chain links TRBV7-9 to TRBJ1-1; 7 bases line up with TRBD1. The CDR3 is 11 amino acids. Per the germline V gene, CDR1 is SEHNR and CDR2 is FQNEAQ (reference sequence). The CDR3 DNA reads as TGTGCCAGCAGAACCAGGGGGAGGCCAACCTTT. This sequence encodes CASRTRGRPTF.